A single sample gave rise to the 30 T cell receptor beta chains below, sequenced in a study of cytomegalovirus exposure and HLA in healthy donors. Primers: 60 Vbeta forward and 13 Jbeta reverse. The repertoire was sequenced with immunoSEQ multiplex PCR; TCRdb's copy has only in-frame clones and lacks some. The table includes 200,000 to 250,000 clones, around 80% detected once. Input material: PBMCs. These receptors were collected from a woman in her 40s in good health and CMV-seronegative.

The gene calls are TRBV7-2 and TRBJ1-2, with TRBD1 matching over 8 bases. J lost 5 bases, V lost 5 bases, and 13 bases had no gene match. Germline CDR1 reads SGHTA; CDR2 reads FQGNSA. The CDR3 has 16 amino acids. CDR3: CASSPPGTGALYGYTF. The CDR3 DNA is TGTGCCAGCAGCCCCCCTGGGACAGGAGCCTTATATGGCTACACCTTC.

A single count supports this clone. CDR3 in amino acids: CASSSNQGNYGYTF. The CDR3 DNA sequence: TGTGCCAGCAGCTCCAATCAGGGTAACTATGGCTACACCTTC. The chain joins TRBV7-9 to TRBJ1-2; a possible D gene is TRBD1 (5 bases). Trimming stripped 4 bases from V and 1 base from J, with 10 bases between. The CDR3 sequence is 14 residues long. The germline V gene has CDR1 SEHNR and CDR2 FQNEAQ (reference sequence).

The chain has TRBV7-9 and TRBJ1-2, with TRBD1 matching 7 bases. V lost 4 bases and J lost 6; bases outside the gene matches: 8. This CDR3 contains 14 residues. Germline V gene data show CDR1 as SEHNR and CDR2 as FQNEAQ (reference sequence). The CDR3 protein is CASSSGQGGDGYTF. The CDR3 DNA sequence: TGTGCCAGCAGCTCCGGGCAGGGGGGCGATGGCTACACCTTC.

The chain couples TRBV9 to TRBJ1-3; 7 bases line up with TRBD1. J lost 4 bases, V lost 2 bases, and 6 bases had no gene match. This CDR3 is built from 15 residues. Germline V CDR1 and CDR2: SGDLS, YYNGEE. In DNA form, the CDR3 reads TGTGCCAGCAGCGTGGACCCGGGACAGGGAAACACCATATATTTT. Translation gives CASSVDPGQGNTIYF.

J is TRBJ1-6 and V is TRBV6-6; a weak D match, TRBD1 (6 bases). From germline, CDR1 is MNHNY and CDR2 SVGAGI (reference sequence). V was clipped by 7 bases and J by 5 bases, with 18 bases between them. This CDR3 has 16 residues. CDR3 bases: TGTGCCAGCAAGAGGCCCCGGGACATAAATAATTCACCCCTCCACTTT. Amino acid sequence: CASKRPRDINNSPLHF.

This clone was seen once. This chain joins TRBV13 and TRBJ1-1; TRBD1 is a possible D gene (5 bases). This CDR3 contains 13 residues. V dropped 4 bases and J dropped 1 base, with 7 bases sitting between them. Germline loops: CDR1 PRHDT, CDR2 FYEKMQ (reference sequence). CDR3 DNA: TGTGCCAGCAGCTCGACAGAGAACACTGAAGCTTTCTTT. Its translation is CASSSTENTEAFF.

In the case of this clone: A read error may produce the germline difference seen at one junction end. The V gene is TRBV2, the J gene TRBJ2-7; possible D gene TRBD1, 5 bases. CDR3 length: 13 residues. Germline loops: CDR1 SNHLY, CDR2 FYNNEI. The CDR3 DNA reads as TGTGCCAGCAGTGCAGGGCAAACCTACAAGCAGTACTTC. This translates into CASSAGQTYKQYF. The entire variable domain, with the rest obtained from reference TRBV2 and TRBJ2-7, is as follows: EPEVTQTPSHQVTQMGQEVILRCVPISNHLYFYWYRQILGQKVEFLVSFYNNEISEKSEIFDDQFSVERPDGSNFTLKIRSTKLEDSAMYFCASSAGQTYKQYFGPGTRLTVT.

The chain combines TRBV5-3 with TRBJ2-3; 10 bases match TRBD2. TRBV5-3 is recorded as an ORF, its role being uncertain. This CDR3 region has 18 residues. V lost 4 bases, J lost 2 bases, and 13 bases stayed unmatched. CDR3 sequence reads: CARSPPGPTSGVTDTQYF. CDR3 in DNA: TGTGCCAGAAGCCCACCGGGGCCAACTAGCGGGGTCACAGATACGCAGTATTTT.

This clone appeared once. The CDR3 bases are TGTGCCAGCTGGGGAGGTCCCGGGGAGCTGTTTTTT. Its translation: CASWGGPGELFF. The chain has TRBV7-8 and TRBJ2-2; maybe TRBD2 (6 bases). This CDR3 comprises 12 residues. Trimming removed 8 bases from V and 6 bases from J, with 10 bases in between. Germline-derived CDR1 and CDR2 are SGHVS and FQNEAQ.

The CDR3 DNA reads as TGCGCCAGCAGCTTCGGTAGCACAGATACGCAGTATTTT. Translation: CASSFGSTDTQYF. The chain employs TRBV5-1 and TRBJ2-3; D is unresolved. Trimming shortened V by 2 bases and J by 0 bases, and 4 bases separated the two germline ends. This CDR3 contains 13 residues. Per the germline V gene, CDR1 is SGHRS and CDR2 is YFSETQ.

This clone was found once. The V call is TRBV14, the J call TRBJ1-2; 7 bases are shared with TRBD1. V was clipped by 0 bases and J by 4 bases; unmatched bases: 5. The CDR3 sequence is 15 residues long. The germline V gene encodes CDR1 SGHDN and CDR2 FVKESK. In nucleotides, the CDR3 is TGTGCCAGCAGCCAAGAAGGGACAGCCTTCTATGGCTACACCTTC. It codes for CASSQEGTAFYGYTF.

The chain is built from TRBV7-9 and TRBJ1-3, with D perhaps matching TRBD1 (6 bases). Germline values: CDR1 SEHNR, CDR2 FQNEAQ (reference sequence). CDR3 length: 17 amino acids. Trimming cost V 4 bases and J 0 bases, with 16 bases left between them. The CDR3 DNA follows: TGTGCCAGCAGCTCAACGGCCGACAGGCCCTCTGGAAACACCATATATTTT. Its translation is CASSSTADRPSGNTIYF.

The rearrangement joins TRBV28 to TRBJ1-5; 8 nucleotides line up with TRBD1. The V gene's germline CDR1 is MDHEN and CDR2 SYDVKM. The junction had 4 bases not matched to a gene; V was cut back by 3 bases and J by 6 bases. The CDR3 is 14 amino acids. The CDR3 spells CASSFDRGVQPQHF. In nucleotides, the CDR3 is TGTGCCAGCAGTTTCGACAGGGGCGTTCAGCCCCAGCATTTT.

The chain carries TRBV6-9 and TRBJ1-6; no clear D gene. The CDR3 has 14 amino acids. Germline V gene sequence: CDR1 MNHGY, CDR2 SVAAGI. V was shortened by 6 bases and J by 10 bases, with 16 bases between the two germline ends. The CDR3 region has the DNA TGTGCCAGCAGGACCTCGCGGTTACAATCACCCCTCCACTTT. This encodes CASRTSRLQSPLHF.

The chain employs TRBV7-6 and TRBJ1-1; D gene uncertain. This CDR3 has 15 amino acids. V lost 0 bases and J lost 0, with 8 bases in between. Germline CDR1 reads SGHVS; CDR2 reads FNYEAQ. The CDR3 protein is CASSLAEGLNTEAFF. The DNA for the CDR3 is TGTGCCAGCAGCTTAGCGGAGGGTTTGAACACTGAAGCTTTCTTT.

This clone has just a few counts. The CDR3 DNA follows: TGCGCCAGCAGCCAAGCCCAGGGCCTATACGAGCAGTACTTC. Protein: CASSQAQGLYEQYF. This chain connects TRBV4-3 to TRBJ2-7; the D gene is possibly TRBD1 (5 bases). V lost 1 base and J 4 bases, leaving 11 bases between the germline ends. The CDR3 covers 14 residues. Germline CDR1 LGHNA, CDR2 YSLEER.

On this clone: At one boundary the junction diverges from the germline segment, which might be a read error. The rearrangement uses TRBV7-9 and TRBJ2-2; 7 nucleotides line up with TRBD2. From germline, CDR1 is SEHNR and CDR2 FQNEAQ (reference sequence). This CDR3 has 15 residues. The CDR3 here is CSSSKERGGTGELFF. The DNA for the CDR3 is TGTTCCAGCAGCAAAGAGCGGGGCGGCACCGGGGAGCTGTTTTTT.

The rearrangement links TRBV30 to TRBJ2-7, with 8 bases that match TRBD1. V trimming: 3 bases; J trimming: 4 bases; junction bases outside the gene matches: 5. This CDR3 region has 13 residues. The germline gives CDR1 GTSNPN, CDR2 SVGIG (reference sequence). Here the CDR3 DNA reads TGTGCCTGGAGGGCCCGGGACAGGTACGAGCAGTACTTC. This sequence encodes CAWRARDRYEQYF.

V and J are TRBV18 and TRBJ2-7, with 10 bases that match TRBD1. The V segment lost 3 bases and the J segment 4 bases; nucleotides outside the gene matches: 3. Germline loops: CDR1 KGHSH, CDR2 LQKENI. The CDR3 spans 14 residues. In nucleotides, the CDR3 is TGTGCCAGCTCACCGACAGGGGGCCGATACGAGCAGTACTTC. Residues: CASSPTGGRYEQYF.

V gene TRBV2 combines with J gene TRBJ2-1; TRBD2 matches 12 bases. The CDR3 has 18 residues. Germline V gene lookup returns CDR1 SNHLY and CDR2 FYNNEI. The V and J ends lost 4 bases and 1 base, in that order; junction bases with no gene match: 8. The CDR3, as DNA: TGTGCCAGCAGTGGTTCCCCGGGACTAGCGGGTTCCTACAATGAGCAGTTCTTC. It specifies CASSGSPGLAGSYNEQFF.

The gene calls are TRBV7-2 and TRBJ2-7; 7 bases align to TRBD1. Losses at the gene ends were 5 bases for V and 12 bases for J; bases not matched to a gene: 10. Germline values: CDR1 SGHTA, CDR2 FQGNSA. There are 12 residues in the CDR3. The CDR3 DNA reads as TGTGCCAGCAGCATCGGGACAGAGGCGCCGTACTTC. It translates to CASSIGTEAPYF.

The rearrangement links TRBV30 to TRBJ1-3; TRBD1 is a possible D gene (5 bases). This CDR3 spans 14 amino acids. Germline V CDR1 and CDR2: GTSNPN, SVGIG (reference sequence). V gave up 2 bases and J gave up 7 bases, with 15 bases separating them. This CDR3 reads CAWSPGYRGNTIYF. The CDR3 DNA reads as TGTGCCTGGAGTCCGGGTTACCGGGGGAACACCATATATTTT.

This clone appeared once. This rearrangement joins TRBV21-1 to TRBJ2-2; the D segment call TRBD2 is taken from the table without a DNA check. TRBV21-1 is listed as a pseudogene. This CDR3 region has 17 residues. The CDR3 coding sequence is TGTGCCAGCAGCAAAAGTAGGGACTGTACCAACACCGGGGAGCTGTTTTTT. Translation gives CASSKSRDCTNTGELFF.

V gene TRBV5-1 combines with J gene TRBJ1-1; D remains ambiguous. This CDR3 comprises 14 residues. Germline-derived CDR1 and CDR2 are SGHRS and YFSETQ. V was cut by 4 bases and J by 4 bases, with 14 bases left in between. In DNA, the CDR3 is TGCGCCAGCAGCCGCGAGGGAGGCGGCACTGAAGCTTTCTTT. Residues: CASSREGGGTEAFF.

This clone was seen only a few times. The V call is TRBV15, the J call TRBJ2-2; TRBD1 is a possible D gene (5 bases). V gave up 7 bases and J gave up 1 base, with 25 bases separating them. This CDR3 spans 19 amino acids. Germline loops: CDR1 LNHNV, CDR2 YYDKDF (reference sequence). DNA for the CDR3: TGTGCCACCACCCCTGGCCGAGGCCAGACAGCGCGGAACACCGGGGAGCTGTTTTTT. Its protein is CATTPGRGQTARNTGELFF.

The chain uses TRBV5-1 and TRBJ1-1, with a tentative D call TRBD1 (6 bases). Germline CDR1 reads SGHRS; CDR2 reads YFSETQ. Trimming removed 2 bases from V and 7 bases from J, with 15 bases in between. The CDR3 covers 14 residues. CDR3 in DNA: TGCGCCAGCAGCTTTCAACAGGGCGTAGGTGAAGCTTTCTTT. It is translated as CASSFQQGVGEAFF.

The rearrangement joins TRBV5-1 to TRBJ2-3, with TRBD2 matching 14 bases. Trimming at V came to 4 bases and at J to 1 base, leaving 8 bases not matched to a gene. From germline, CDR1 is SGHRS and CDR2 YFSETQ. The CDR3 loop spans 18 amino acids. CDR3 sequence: CASSPGTSGGFGTDTQYF. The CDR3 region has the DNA TGCGCCAGCAGCCCCGGGACTAGCGGGGGCTTCGGCACAGATACGCAGTATTTT.

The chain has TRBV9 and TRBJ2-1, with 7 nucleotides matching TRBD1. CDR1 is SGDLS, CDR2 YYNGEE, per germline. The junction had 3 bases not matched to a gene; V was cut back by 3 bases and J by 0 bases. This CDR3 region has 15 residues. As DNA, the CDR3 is TGTGCCAGCAGCGGACAGGGATCCTCCTACAATGAGCAGTTCTTC. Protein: CASSGQGSSYNEQFF.

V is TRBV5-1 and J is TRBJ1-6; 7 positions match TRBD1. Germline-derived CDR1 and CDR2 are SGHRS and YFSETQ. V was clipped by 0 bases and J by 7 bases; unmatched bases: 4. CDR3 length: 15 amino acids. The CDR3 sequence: CASSLAVQGNSPLHF. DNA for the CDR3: TGCGCCAGCAGCTTGGCCGTACAGGGGAATTCACCCCTCCACTTT. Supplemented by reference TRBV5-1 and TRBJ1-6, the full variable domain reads KAGVTQTPRYLIKTRGQQVTLSCSPISGHRSVSWYQQTPGQGLQFLFEYFSETQRNKGNFPGRFSGRQFSNSRSEMNVSTLELGDSALYLCASSLAVQGNSPLHFGNGTRLTVT.

The CDR3 region has the DNA TGTGCCAGCAGCCCATGGACAGGGGAGGTCGAGCAGTACTTC. Translation: CASSPWTGEVEQYF. This chain uses TRBV7-2 with TRBJ2-7; 9 nucleotides align to TRBD1. This CDR3 contains 14 residues. Trimming at V came to 5 bases and at J to 6 bases, leaving 8 bases not matched to a gene. Per the germline V gene, CDR1 is SGHTA and CDR2 is FQGNSA.